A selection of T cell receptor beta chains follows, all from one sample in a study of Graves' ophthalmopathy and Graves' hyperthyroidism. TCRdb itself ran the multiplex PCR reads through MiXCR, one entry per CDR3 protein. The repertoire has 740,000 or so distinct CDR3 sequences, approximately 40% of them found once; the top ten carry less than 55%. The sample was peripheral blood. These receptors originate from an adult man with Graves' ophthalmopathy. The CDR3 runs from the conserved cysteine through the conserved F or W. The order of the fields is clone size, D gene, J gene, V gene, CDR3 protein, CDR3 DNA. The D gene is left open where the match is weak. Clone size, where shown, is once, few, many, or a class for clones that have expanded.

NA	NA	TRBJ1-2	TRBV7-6	CASSLADSYGFGGYTF	TGTGCTAGCAGCTTAGCGGACAGTTATGGCTTTGGGGGCTACACCTTC
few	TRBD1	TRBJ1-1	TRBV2	CASSGDRGVRTEAFF	TGTGCCAGCAGTGGGGACAGGGGGGTCAGGACTGAAGCTTTCTTT
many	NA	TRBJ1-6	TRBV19	CASSIRGVPSPLHF	TGTGCCAGTAGTATACGAGGGGTCCCTTCACCCCTCCACTTT
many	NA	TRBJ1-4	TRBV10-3	CAISEKQWEKLFF	TGTGCCATCAGTGAGAAACAATGGGAAAAACTGTTTTTT
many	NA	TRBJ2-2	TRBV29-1	CSAGHTGELFF	TGCAGCGCAGGGCACACCGGGGAGCTGTTTTTT
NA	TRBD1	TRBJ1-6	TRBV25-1	CASSYSGTGGLSYNSPLHF	TGTGCCAGCAGTTACTCGGGGACAGGGGGCCTTTCCTATAATTCACCCCTCCACTTT
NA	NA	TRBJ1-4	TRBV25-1	CASSRGGEGEKLFF	TGTGCCAGCAGTCGGGGAGGGGAGGGTGAAAAACTGTTTTTT
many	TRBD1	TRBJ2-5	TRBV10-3	CAISGRTGGWQETQYF	TGTGCCATCAGTGGCAGGACAGGGGGCTGGCAAGAGACCCAGTACTTC
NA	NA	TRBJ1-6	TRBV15	CATSRELTVYNSPLHF	TGTGCCACCAGCAGAGAATTGACAGTCTATAATTCACCCCTCCACTTT
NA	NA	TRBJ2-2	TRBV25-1	CASSDSFGELFF	TGTGCCAGCAGTGACTCGTTCGGGGAGCTGTTTTTT
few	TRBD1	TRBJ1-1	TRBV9	CASSVDPIGQVSTEAFF	TGTGCCAGCAGCGTCGACCCCATCGGACAGGTCTCCACTGAAGCTTTCTTT
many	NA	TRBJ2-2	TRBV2	CASTKGTGELFF	TGTGCCAGCACTAAAGGCACCGGGGAGCTGTTTTTT
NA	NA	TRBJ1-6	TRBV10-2	CASSYRTEYNSPLHF	TGTGCCAGCAGTTACCGGACCGAGTATAATTCACCCCTCCACTTT
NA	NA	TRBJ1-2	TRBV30	CAWRPGPSGGYTF	TGTGCCTGGAGACCCGGGCCATCCGGCGGCTACACCTTC
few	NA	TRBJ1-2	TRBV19	CASTNTDSLYYGYTF	TGTGCCAGTACTAATACCGACAGTTTATACTATGGCTACACCTTC
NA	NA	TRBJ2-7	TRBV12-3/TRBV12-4	CASSLSRTATYEQYF	TGTGCCAGCAGTTTAAGTCGGACAGCCACCTACGAGCAGTACTTC
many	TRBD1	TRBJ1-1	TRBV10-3	CATGTGVTEAFF	TGTGCCACCGGGACAGGGGTCACTGAAGCTTTCTTT
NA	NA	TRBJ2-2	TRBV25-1	CASSYQAANTGELFF	TGTGCCAGCAGTTACCAGGCGGCGAACACCGGGGAGCTGTTTTTT
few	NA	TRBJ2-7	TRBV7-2	CASSFDPAGEQYF	TGTGCCAGCAGCTTCGACCCGGCGGGGGAGCAGTACTTC
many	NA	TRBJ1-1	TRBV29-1	CSVQGTGREAFF	TGCAGCGTTCAAGGGACGGGCAGAGAAGCTTTCTTT
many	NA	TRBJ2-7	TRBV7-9	CASSLTGTVTYEQYF	TGTGCCAGCAGCTTAACCGGGACGGTGACCTACGAGCAGTACTTC
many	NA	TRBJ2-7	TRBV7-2	CASSLDSPIWVQYF	TGTGCCAGCAGCTTAGACTCCCCCATTTGGGTGCAGTACTTC
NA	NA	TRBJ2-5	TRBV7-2	CASSVQQGPETQYF	TGTGCCAGCAGCGTCCAGCAGGGACCAGAGACCCAGTACTTC
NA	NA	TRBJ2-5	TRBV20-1	CSARALGSGRGGETQYF	TGCAGTGCTAGGGCCCTTGGGTCAGGTCGAGGTGGAGAGACCCAGTACTTC
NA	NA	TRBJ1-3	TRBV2	CASMREGPSGNTIYF	TGTGCCAGCATGCGGGAGGGGCCATCTGGAAACACCATATATTTT
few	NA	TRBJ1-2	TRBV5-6	CASSMDTRIYGYTF	TGTGCCAGCAGCATGGACACAAGAATCTATGGCTACACCTTC